The 18 T cell receptor beta chains in this list originate from one sample, sequenced in a study of naive and memory T cell subsets. As for treatment: skin biopsy from PPD injection site in Mantoux-positive individual. The library had UMIs added by 3' ligation of an oligonucleotide to TCR cDNA. Four PCR rounds used nested alpha and beta constant region primers plus the SP2 primer. TCRdb reprocessed the UMI-ligation and nested PCR reads via MiXCR and lists one record per CDR3 protein. Of some 14,000 distinct CDR3 sequences in the sample, more than 4% were seen once. The source was skin, collected from a tuberculin skin test site. All receptors derive from an adult in good health.

This clonotype appeared many times. This chain links TRBV9 with TRBJ2-3, with TRBD2 matching over 7 bases. This CDR3 has 15 amino acids. V trimming: 0 bases; J trimming: 4 bases; junction bases outside the gene matches: 5. CDR1 and CDR2 from the germline V gene are SGDLS and YYNGEE. CDR3 loop: CASSVGGRGPDTQYF. Here the CDR3 DNA reads TGTGCCAGCAGCGTAGGAGGGAGGGGCCCAGATACGCAGTATTTT.

This clonotype was seen repeatedly, ten times or more. The gene calls are TRBV9 and TRBJ2-2; TRBD1 matches at 8 bases. The V and J ends lost 1 base and 7 bases, in that order; junction bases with no gene match: 6. There are 15 residues in the CDR3. CDR1 is SGDLS and CDR2 is YYNGEE in the germline V gene. CDR3 DNA sequence: TGTGCCAGCAGCGTATCGGACAGGGTGAACGGGGAGCTGTTTTTT. Translation: CASSVSDRVNGELFF.

At least ten counts were recorded for this clonotype. This chain links TRBV7-9 with TRBJ1-5, with TRBD1 identical over 11 bases. The CDR3 is made up of 15 amino acids. In germline, CDR1 is SEHNR, CDR2 FQNEAQ (reference sequence). The J segment lost 7 bases and the V segment lost 5 bases, leaving 7 bases of the junction unmatched. The CDR3 nucleotides are TGTGCCAGCAGCCCGATGGGACAGGGGGAGCAGCCCCAGCATTTT. Translating gives CASSPMGQGEQPQHF. Looking up the rest from reference TRBV7-9 and TRBJ1-5 gives the full variable domain: DTGVSQNPRHKITKRGQNVTFRCDPISEHNRLYWYRQTLGQGPEFLTYFQNEAQLEKSRLLSDRFSAERPKGSFSTLEIQRTEQGDSAMYLCASSPMGQGEQPQHFGDGTRLSIL.

The sample holds many counts of this clonotype. The chain links TRBV28 to TRBJ1-2, with D unresolved. The CDR3 is made up of 14 amino acids. Deletions cut 5 bases from V and 1 base from J, with 11 bases between. Germline V CDR1 and CDR2: MDHEN, SYDVKM. CDR3 loop: CASSPRPVNYGYTF. Written as DNA, the CDR3 is TGTGCCAGCAGTCCCCGGCCAGTTAACTATGGCTACACCTTC.

This chain joins TRBV4-2 and TRBJ1-2, with D maybe TRBD1 (5 bases). Trimming left V 1 base short and J 7 bases short, with 16 bases between. The CDR3 sequence is 15 residues long. From germline, CDR1 is LGHNA and CDR2 YNFKEQ. The CDR3 region is CASSQVTGGTAGYTF. The CDR3 DNA follows: TGTGCCAGCAGCCAAGTGACTGGCGGGACGGCTGGCTACACCTTC.

This chain joins TRBV7-2 and TRBJ2-1; D is undetermined. CDR1 and CDR2 from the germline V gene are SGHTA and FQGNSA. Trimming took off 2 bases at V and 2 bases at J, with 13 bases between the two ends. The CDR3 is made up of 16 amino acids. The DNA for the CDR3 is TGTGCCAGCAGCTTATGTTGGCGGTCCGCCTACAATGAGCAGTTCTTC. The encoded protein is CASSLCWRSAYNEQFF.

This clonotype came up many times. V and J are TRBV6-6 and TRBJ2-1; no clear D. This CDR3 has 14 amino acids. The V gene's germline CDR1 is MNHNY and CDR2 SVGAGI (reference sequence). The V gene lost 5 bases and the J gene lost 7 bases, with 15 bases spanning the gap. The CDR3: CASSQGSFRNEQFF. CDR3 DNA sequence: TGTGCCAGCAGTCAAGGGTCCTTTCGGAATGAGCAGTTCTTC.

This rearrangement joins TRBV2 to TRBJ1-2, with a possible D match to TRBD1 (5 bases). The length of the CDR3 is 17 residues. The V and J ends lost 3 bases and 4 bases respectively, with 21 bases between them. The germline gives CDR1 SNHLY, CDR2 FYNNEI. CDR3 nucleotides: TGTGCCAGCAGTGACGGGGCTGGCTTGAGTAAAGGCTATGGCTACACCTTC. Protein sequence: CASSDGAGLSKGYGYTF.

The V and J genes are TRBV4-1 and TRBJ1-5; TRBD1 might be the D (6 bases). The germline V gene has CDR1 MGHRA and CDR2 YSYEKL. This CDR3 has 15 amino acids. V lost 4 bases and J lost 0, with 10 bases in between. CDR3 residues: CASSRTDYSNQPQHF. The CDR3, as DNA: TGCGCCAGCAGCCGGACAGATTATAGCAATCAGCCCCAGCATTTT.

This clonotype has ten or more counts. The chain employs TRBV5-4 and TRBJ2-5, with D uncertain. Per the germline V gene, CDR1 is SGHNT and CDR2 is YYREEE (reference sequence). The CDR3 is 14 residues long. V was pared by 1 base and J by 1 base, with 8 bases between. In nucleotides, the CDR3 is TGTGCCAGCAGCTTGCTTCAAAGCCAAGAGACCCAGTACTTC. It yields the protein CASSLLQSQETQYF.

This clonotype is medium-sized within its sample. The V and J genes are TRBV2 and TRBJ2-5; D might be TRBD1 or TRBD2, each matching 5 bases. V lost 8 bases to trimming and J lost 4 bases, with 20 bases between them. The CDR3 has 15 residues. The germline V gene has CDR1 SNHLY and CDR2 FYNNEI. DNA for the CDR3: TGTGCCAGCTCCTCTGACCAGGGTGGAGGAGAGACCCAGTACTTC. This gives the protein CASSSDQGGGETQYF.

This clonotype was detected ten times or more. The J gene is TRBJ2-3, the V gene TRBV5-4; 15 nucleotides line up with TRBD2. There are 16 residues in the CDR3. Germline assignment: CDR1 SGHNT and CDR2 YYREEE (reference sequence). V lost 4 bases and J lost 5; bases outside the gene matches: 5. DNA for the CDR3: TGTGCCAGCAGCCGGACTAGCGGGGGGGCCATAGATACGCAGTATTTT. It is translated as CASSRTSGGAIDTQYF.

This clonotype was seen ten or more times. This sequence joins TRBV7-2 and TRBJ1-5; 8 bases are shared with TRBD1. The J segment lost 4 bases and the V segment lost 5 bases, leaving 4 bases of the junction unmatched. Germline-derived CDR1 and CDR2 are SGHTA and FQGNSA. This CDR3 is 14 amino acids long. CDR3 in amino acids: CASSVWTGNQPQHF. For the CDR3, the DNA is TGTGCCAGCAGCGTCTGGACAGGGAATCAGCCCCAGCATTTT.

V is TRBV7-9 and J is TRBJ1-5, with no clear D. The CDR3 extends over 14 amino acids. CDR1 SEHNR and CDR2 FQNEAQ come from the germline V gene (reference sequence). Trimming pared 5 bases from V and 0 bases from J, leaving 8 bases between. The CDR3 loop reads CASSTLLSNQPQHF. The CDR3 bases are TGTGCCAGCAGCACCTTGCTTAGCAATCAGCCCCAGCATTTT.

This clonotype appeared many times. The chain uses TRBV12-3 or TRBV12-4 and TRBJ2-3, with D perhaps matching TRBD2 (6 bases). The V gene lost 6 bases and the J gene lost 8 bases, with 9 bases spanning the gap. The CDR3 extends over 11 amino acids. CDR3 DNA: TGTGCCAGCAGGACCGGGGGTACGCAGTATTTT. As protein: CASRTGGTQYF.

About this clonotype itself: This may arise from a read error, as a much more abundant clone is one base away. The gene calls are TRBV7-9 and TRBJ2-1; tentatively, D is TRBD1 (6 bases). Deletions cut 6 bases from V and 8 bases from J, with 17 bases between. The CDR3 contains 14 residues. Per germline, CDR1 SEHNR and CDR2 FQNEAQ (reference sequence). In DNA form, the CDR3 reads TGTGCCAGCAGTCCTTTCTCAACAGGGTATGAGCAGTTCTTC. Translation: CASSPFSTGYEQFF.

This clonotype qualifies as medium-sized (0.01 to 0.1%). This rearrangement joins TRBV7-2 to TRBJ2-7; D possibly corresponds to TRBD2 (7 bases). Trimming left V 1 base short and J 2 bases short, with 9 bases between. CDR1 and CDR2 (germline): SGHTA, FQGNSA. This CDR3 region has 14 residues. For the CDR3, the DNA is TGTGCCAGCAGCTTAGAGGGGGGGGCCTACGAGCAGTACTTC. Its protein is CASSLEGGAYEQYF.

This clonotype was detected ten times or more. The chain couples TRBV4-2 to TRBJ1-1, with D perhaps matching TRBD1 (5 bases). V lost 1 base and J 8 bases, leaving 11 bases between the germline ends. The V gene's germline CDR1 is LGHNA and CDR2 YNFKEQ. The CDR3 spans 13 residues. The CDR3 DNA follows: TGTGCCAGCAGCCAAGGGGACGGGGTCGAAGCTTTCTTT. The encoded protein is CASSQGDGVEAFF.